The 24 T cell receptor beta chains in this list originate from one sample, sequenced in a study of cytomegalovirus exposure and HLA in healthy donors. This PCR relied on a set of 60 Vbeta primers and 13 Jbeta primers. Method: immunoSEQ multiplex PCR; TCRdb's copy keeps in-frame clones and lacks some. The sample holds about 150,000 clones; around 9.6% are singletons and the top ten take 1.5% to 2%. Sequenced material: PBMCs. These receptor sequences come from a male donor in good health and CMV-seronegative.

The table lists this clone with a few counts. J is TRBJ1-1 and V is TRBV6-5; D may be TRBD1 (5 bases). This CDR3 is 15 amino acids long. The germline V gene has CDR1 MNHEY and CDR2 SVGAGI. V dropped 2 bases and J dropped 2 bases, with 12 bases sitting between them. CDR3 in amino acids: CASSYNRIRNTEAFF. As DNA, the CDR3 is TGTGCCAGCAGTTACAACAGGATTCGAAACACTGAAGCTTTCTTT.

The V gene is TRBV11-2, the J gene TRBJ2-2; no reliable D call. V lost 8 bases to trimming and J lost 1 base, with 8 bases between them. The germline V gene encodes CDR1 SGHAT and CDR2 FQNNGV. The length of the CDR3 is 13 residues. Written as DNA, the CDR3 is TGTGCCAGCCCCCGCGGGAACACCGGGGAGCTGTTTTTT. Its translation is CASPRGNTGELFF.

This chain uses TRBV18 with TRBJ1-2; 7 nucleotides match TRBD1. Germline trimming cut 3 bases from V and 0 bases from J; bases unmatched to any gene: 1. The CDR3 length is 14 residues. Germline-derived CDR1 and CDR2 are KGHSH and LQKENI. In DNA form, the CDR3 reads TGTGCCAGCTCACCCGGGACAGCTAACTATGGCTACACCTTC. Its protein product is CASSPGTANYGYTF.

In this sample, this clone turned up a few times. This chain connects TRBV19 to TRBJ2-7; TRBD2 agrees at 7 bases. The CDR3 consists of 14 residues. Germline CDR1 LNHDA, CDR2 SQIVND (reference sequence). V shed 6 bases and J 0 bases; nucleotides not matched to a gene: 5. The CDR3, as DNA: TGTGCCAGTAGGGAAGCGGGGAGCTCCTACGAGCAGTACTTC. It specifies CASREAGSSYEQYF.

This sequence joins TRBV28 and TRBJ1-1; no reliable D call. V was pared by 2 bases and J by 7 bases, with 8 bases between. CDR1 and CDR2 from the germline V gene are MDHEN and SYDVKM. The CDR3 loop spans 12 amino acids. CDR3 sequence: CASSLSDGEAFF. The CDR3 DNA is TGTGCCAGCAGTTTAAGCGACGGTGAAGCTTTCTTT.

There are a few counts of this clone. The chain recombines TRBV12-5 with TRBJ1-1; D not resolved. Germline CDR1 LGHNT, CDR2 FRNRAP. Trimming shortened V by 4 bases and J by 3 bases, and 15 bases separated the two germline ends. CDR3 length: 15 residues. CDR3 DNA sequence: TGTGCTAGTGGTTGGGGAGTCGGCCTGGACACTGAAGCTTTCTTT. Translation gives CASGWGVGLDTEAFF.

J is TRBJ2-2 and V is TRBV6-4; D gene ambiguous. In germline, CDR1 is MRHNA, CDR2 SNTAGT. Deletions cut 0 bases from V and 11 bases from J, with 13 bases between. The CDR3 totals 14 residues. The CDR3 coding sequence is TGTGCCAGCAGTGACTCCGCGCCCTCGAACGAGCTGTTTTTT. It yields the protein CASSDSAPSNELFF.

This chain uses TRBV25-1 with TRBJ1-6; 8 nucleotides match TRBD1. V shed 11 bases and J 9 bases; nucleotides not matched to a gene: 9. CDR1 MGHDK and CDR2 SYGVNS come from the germline V gene. This CDR3 comprises 13 residues. As DNA, the CDR3 is TGTGCCGCTTCTGGACAGGGCCTTTCACCCCTCCACTTT. As protein: CAASGQGLSPLHF. Full variable domain (outside the CDR3, taken from reference TRBV25-1 and TRBJ1-6): EADIYQTPRYLVIGTGKKITLECSQTMGHDKMYWYQQDPGMELHLIHYSYGVNSTEKGDLSSESTVSRIRTEHFPLTLESARPSHTSQYLCAASGQGLSPLHFGNGTRLTVT.

This chain links TRBV28 with TRBJ1-2; D possibly corresponds to TRBD1 (5 bases). Germline V CDR1 and CDR2: MDHEN, SYDVKM. V dropped 3 bases and J dropped 0 bases, with 14 bases sitting between them. The CDR3 sequence is 16 residues long. This CDR3 is CASSFPLQDANYGYTF. The CDR3 DNA reads TGTGCCAGCAGTTTCCCCCTACAGGATGCTAACTATGGCTACACCTTC.

This rearrangement joins TRBV28 to TRBJ2-1, with D maybe TRBD1 (5 bases). The germline V and J ends were trimmed by 5 bases and 0 bases, with 20 bases remaining between them. The length of the CDR3 is 18 residues. Germline V lookup: CDR1 MDHEN, CDR2 SYDVKM. The CDR3 region is CASSPIGWGRGSYNEQFF. CDR3 DNA: TGTGCCAGCAGTCCGATTGGATGGGGTAGGGGCTCCTACAATGAGCAGTTCTTC. Full variable domain (remainder filled in from reference TRBV28 and TRBJ2-1): DVKVTQSSRYLVKRTGEKVFLECVQDMDHENMFWYRQDPGLGLRLIYFSYDVKMKEKGDIPEGYSVSREKKERFSLILESASTNQTSMYLCASSPIGWGRGSYNEQFFGPGTRLTVL.

This CDR3 is CASSQDRGAYYEQYF. The CDR3 DNA reads as TGTGCCAGCAGCCAAGACCGGGGGGCGTACTACGAGCAGTACTTC. The chain couples TRBV4-2 to TRBJ2-7; a weak D match, TRBD2 (7 bases). The CDR3 sequence is 15 residues long. V lost 0 bases and J lost 3, with 12 bases in between. Germline values: CDR1 LGHNA, CDR2 YNFKEQ.

This clone was counted a few times. The genes are TRBV7-2 and TRBJ2-3, with 12 bases fitting TRBD2. CDR3 length equals 17 residues. J lost 3 bases, V lost 1 base, and 5 bases had no gene match. The germline CDR1 and CDR2 sequences are SGHTA and FQGNSA. The CDR3 here is CASSLVASGRATDTQYF. The CDR3 DNA reads as TGTGCCAGCAGCTTAGTGGCTAGCGGGAGGGCAACAGATACGCAGTATTTT.

The chain is built from TRBV2 and TRBJ2-1, with D tentatively TRBD2 (6 bases). V was cut by 1 base and J by 9 bases, with 19 bases left in between. CDR1 and CDR2 from the germline V gene are SNHLY and FYNNEI. The CDR3 is 16 residues long. CDR3 DNA sequence: TGTGCCAGCAGTGAAGGTGGGCGGGACTCCGCGGCTGAGCAGTTCTTC. This encodes CASSEGGRDSAAEQFF.

The chain links TRBV5-6 to TRBJ1-5, with 7 nucleotides matching TRBD1. This CDR3 is 15 amino acids long. V shed 1 base, J shed 6 bases, and the junction held 7 bases outside the gene matches. The germline CDR1 and CDR2 sequences are SGHDT and YYEEEE. The CDR3 protein is CASSLRQGLVQPQHF. The CDR3 nucleotides read TGTGCCAGCAGCTTGCGACAGGGCTTGGTTCAGCCCCAGCATTTT.

A few counts support this clone. This chain links TRBV28 with TRBJ1-2; TRBD1 might be the D (5 bases). The V end lost 6 bases, the J end lost 3 bases, and 20 bases lay between the germline ends. This CDR3 is built from 16 residues. The germline V gene has CDR1 MDHEN and CDR2 SYDVKM. DNA of the CDR3: TGTGCCAGCAGACGCTATGTCTGGGGCGCAGACTATGGCTACACCTTC. Protein product: CASRRYVWGADYGYTF.

The V call is TRBV28, the J call TRBJ2-7, with TRBD1 identical over 9 bases. CDR3 length: 14 residues. The V segment lost 5 bases and the J segment 7 bases; nucleotides outside the gene matches: 9. Germline CDR1 MDHEN, CDR2 SYDVKM. The CDR3 is CASSLGGQGKEQYF. In nucleotides, the CDR3 is TGTGCCAGCAGTCTTGGGGGACAGGGTAAGGAGCAGTACTTC.

This clone has just a few counts. The chain couples TRBV2 to TRBJ2-7; D remains ambiguous. The CDR3 contains 11 residues. The germline CDR1 and CDR2 sequences are SNHLY and FYNNEI. The V end lost 5 bases, the J end lost 4 bases, and 6 bases lay between the germline ends. This CDR3 is CASSSLYEQYF. CDR3 in DNA: TGTGCCAGCAGTTCCCTTTACGAGCAGTACTTC.

This rearrangement joins TRBV5-1 to TRBJ1-4; 8 bases fit TRBD1. Per germline, CDR1 SGHRS and CDR2 YFSETQ. V was pared by 5 bases and J by 3 bases, with 9 bases of the junction left unmatched. The CDR3 extends over 16 amino acids. The CDR3 protein is CASSLGQGMSNEKLFF. The CDR3 region has the DNA TGCGCCAGCAGTCTCGGACAGGGCATGTCTAATGAAAAACTGTTTTTT.

This clone was seen a few times. The chain couples TRBV6-5 to TRBJ2-5; D might be TRBD1 (5 bases). V shed 5 bases and J shed 1 base, with 14 bases lying between them. The CDR3 has 15 amino acids. CDR1 and CDR2 from the germline V gene are MNHEY and SVGAGI. The CDR3 is CASSALAGFQETQYF. The CDR3 coding sequence is TGTGCCAGCAGTGCCCTGGCAGGGTTCCAAGAGACCCAGTACTTC.

This chain links TRBV15 with TRBJ1-6, with 9 positions matching TRBD1. CDR3 length: 16 amino acids. The junction had 13 bases not matched to a gene; V was cut back by 1 base and J by 15 bases. Germline V gene lookup returns CDR1 LNHNV and CDR2 YYDKDF (reference sequence). The CDR3 reads CATSRVVDRGSRDLHF. The CDR3 coding sequence is TGTGCCACCAGCAGAGTGGTTGACAGGGGGTCTCGAGACCTCCACTTT.

In this sample, this clone turned up many times. The chain is built from TRBV6-5 and TRBJ2-6; TRBD1 is a possible D gene (5 bases). This CDR3 is built from 15 residues. CDR1 and CDR2 (germline): MNHEY, SVGAGI. V shed 5 bases and J shed 4 bases, with 12 bases lying between them. CDR3 sequence reads: CASSVDSTGANVLTF. CDR3 in DNA: TGTGCCAGCAGTGTCGACAGTACCGGGGCCAACGTCCTGACTTTC.

This chain links TRBV30 with TRBJ2-1; D possibly corresponds to TRBD2 (6 bases). The V end was cut by 5 bases, the J end by 6 bases, with 20 bases between. The CDR3 runs 15 residues. CDR1 and CDR2 (germline): GTSNPN, SVGIG (reference sequence). As DNA, the CDR3 is TGTGCCTGGGGCCTACTCGGGGGATTAAGCAATGAGCAGTTCTTC. Translated, it gives CAWGLLGGLSNEQFF.

This clone has more than one count but fewer than ten. The chain links TRBV30 to TRBJ1-1; 7 nucleotides line up with TRBD1. Unmatched junction bases numbered 5, after V lost 5 bases and J lost 2 bases. CDR3 length: 13 residues. The germline V gene has CDR1 GTSNPN and CDR2 SVGIG (reference sequence). The CDR3 sequence is CAWGTGANTEAFF. The CDR3 DNA reads as TGTGCCTGGGGTACAGGGGCCAACACTGAAGCTTTCTTT.

This clone was seen only a few times. The rearrangement links TRBV19 to TRBJ1-3; D unclear. The CDR3 is 16 residues long. Germline CDR1 reads LNHDA; CDR2 reads SQIVND (reference sequence). Trimming stripped 5 bases from V and 0 bases from J, with 14 bases between. The CDR3 loop is CASSPRTGVSGNTIYF. The CDR3 nucleotides read TGTGCCAGTAGTCCACGGACCGGGGTCTCTGGAAACACCATATATTTT.